What follows are 20 T cell receptor beta chains derived from one specimen sequenced in a study of Ad26.COV2.S vaccination and SARS-CoV-2 variants. Clones were sequenced by immunoSEQ multiplex PCR, and TCRdb holds only the in-frame ones, with some missing. The sample has approximately 460,000 clones, about 89% seen once. Treatment denoted: 15 to 20 received Ad26.COV2.S at low or high dose, single or two shots; 5 received placebo; per-sample allocation not given. Day 63 after the first vaccine or placebo injection was the time point for sampling. The input for sequencing was peripheral blood, taken in a trial of Ad26.COV2.S vaccine versus placebo. All receptors come from a person aged 18-60 years who received the Ad26.COV2.S COVID-19 vaccine or a placebo.

The gene calls are TRBV6-5 and TRBJ2-7; no reliable D call. This CDR3 is 12 amino acids long. Germline assignment: CDR1 MNHEY and CDR2 SVGAGI. V was trimmed by 7 bases and J by 7 bases, leaving 14 bases between them. The CDR3 sequence is CASTATLGEQYF. The DNA of the CDR3 is TGTGCCAGCACCGCCACCCTGGGGGAGCAGTACTTC.

The chain carries TRBV28 and TRBJ2-5; 7 nucleotides match TRBD2. Germline trimming cut 5 bases from V and 2 bases from J; bases unmatched to any gene: 8. Germline-derived CDR1 and CDR2 are MDHEN and SYDVKM. CDR3 length: 15 amino acids. This CDR3 reads CASSPPGGSQETQYF. For the CDR3, the DNA is TGTGCCAGCAGTCCCCCGGGCGGGAGTCAAGAGACCCAGTACTTC.

This rearrangement joins TRBV6-2 or TRBV6-3 to TRBJ1-1; maybe TRBD1 (6 bases). CDR3 length: 16 amino acids. Germline CDR1 is MNHEY and CDR2 is SVGEGT. Trimming stripped 0 bases from V and 6 bases from J, with 17 bases between. CDR3 sequence: CASSYSKIRTVAEAFF. CDR3 DNA: TGTGCCAGCAGTTACTCGAAAATCAGGACAGTCGCTGAAGCTTTCTTT.

V is TRBV5-4 and J is TRBJ2-7; maybe TRBD1 (6 bases). The CDR3 has 16 residues. The germline V gene encodes CDR1 SGHNT and CDR2 YYREEE (reference sequence). With 3 bases removed from V and 6 bases from J, the gap between germline ends came to 22 bases. The CDR3 sequence: CASSSGQPSGPSEQYF. The CDR3 DNA follows: TGTGCCAGCAGCTCCGGACAGCCCTCGGGTCCGTCCGAGCAGTACTTC.

The chain links TRBV28 to TRBJ2-7; 12 bases line up with TRBD1. Germline-derived CDR1 and CDR2 are MDHEN and SYDVKM. J gave up 9 bases and V 0 bases, and 12 bases lay outside the gene matches. The CDR3 consists of 17 residues. CDR3 protein: CASSLWGTGGLRGGQYF. CDR3 DNA: TGTGCCAGCAGTTTATGGGGGACAGGGGGCTTAAGAGGCGGGCAGTACTTC.

The V gene is TRBV9, the J gene TRBJ2-1; the D is unclear. V lost 4 bases to trimming and J lost 0 bases, with 11 bases between them. The CDR3 runs 15 residues. The V gene's germline CDR1 is SGDLS and CDR2 YYNGEE. The chain's CDR3 is CASSNDLSSYNEQFF. CDR3 coding DNA: TGTGCCAGCAGCAACGATCTGAGCTCCTACAATGAGCAGTTCTTC.

V and J are TRBV15 and TRBJ1-5, with D hard to call. This CDR3 comprises 13 residues. Trimming shortened V by 3 bases and J by 4 bases, and 7 bases separated the two germline ends. The germline V gene encodes CDR1 LNHNV and CDR2 YYDKDF (reference sequence). The CDR3 protein is CATSSDINQPQHF. CDR3 bases: TGTGCCACCAGCAGCGACATAAATCAGCCCCAGCATTTT.

J is TRBJ2-5 and V is TRBV5-1; D unclear. CDR3 length equals 13 residues. Germline V gene sequence: CDR1 SGHRS, CDR2 YFSETQ. Trimming removed 2 bases at V and 0 bases at J, with 5 bases between. In nucleotides, the CDR3 is TGCGCCAGCAGCTTCAGCAACCAAGAGACCCAGTACTTC. This gives the protein CASSFSNQETQYF.

The rearrangement links TRBV6-2 or TRBV6-3 to TRBJ1-1; TRBD1 aligns across 8 bases. The ends lost 5 bases at V and 1 base at J; junction bases unmatched: 6. Germline lookup yields CDR1 MNHEY and CDR2 SVGEGT. This CDR3 region has 15 residues. The CDR3 coding sequence is TGTGCCAGCAGTCTACGGACAGGGACGAACACTGAAGCTTTCTTT. It encodes CASSLRTGTNTEAFF.

The chain couples TRBV5-1 to TRBJ1-2, with no clear D. The germline V and J ends were trimmed by 0 bases and 8 bases, with 11 bases remaining between them. The length of the CDR3 is 13 residues. Germline loops: CDR1 SGHRS, CDR2 YFSETQ. The CDR3 region has the DNA TGCGCCAGCAGCTTGGAACCGACGGAGGGCTACACCTTC. Translated: CASSLEPTEGYTF.

V is TRBV30 and J is TRBJ1-2; D is uncertain. Trimming removed 2 bases from V and 7 bases from J, with 17 bases in between. This CDR3 is built from 14 residues. Germline CDR1 is GTSNPN and CDR2 is SVGIG (reference sequence). CDR3 nucleotides: TGTGCCTGGAGTTGGCCCCCCGGAGGTGCTGGCTACACCTTC. It yields the protein CAWSWPPGGAGYTF. Looking up the rest from reference TRBV30 and TRBJ1-2 gives the full variable domain: SQTIHQWPATLVQPVGSPLSLECTVEGTSNPNLYWYRQAAGRGLQLLFYSVGIGQISSEVPQNLSASRPQDRQFILSSKKLLLSDSGFYLCAWSWPPGGAGYTFGSGTRLTVV.

The J gene is TRBJ2-5, the V gene TRBV29-1; perhaps TRBD2 as D (5 bases). Trimming pared 8 bases from V and 9 bases from J, leaving 13 bases between. This CDR3 comprises 10 residues. Germline V gene data show CDR1 as SQVTM and CDR2 as ANQGSEA. The CDR3 DNA sequence: TGCAGCCTCTTAAACGGGGCCCAGTACTTC. It is translated as CSLLNGAQYF.

V usage is TRBV4-2 and J usage is TRBJ2-7, with D perhaps matching TRBD2 (5 bases). V was pared by 3 bases and J by 3 bases, with 12 bases between. Germline V gene lookup returns CDR1 LGHNA and CDR2 YNFKEQ. This CDR3 region has 14 residues. The CDR3 loop reads CASSQDFRDYEQYF. DNA for the CDR3: TGTGCCAGCAGCCAGGACTTCCGGGACTACGAGCAGTACTTC.

This chain links TRBV4-1 with TRBJ2-5; D not resolved. The CDR3 consists of 14 residues. The V end lost 2 bases, the J end lost 4 bases, and 11 bases lay between the germline ends. The germline V gene has CDR1 MGHRA and CDR2 YSYEKL. For the CDR3, the DNA is TGCGCCAGCAGCCAAAATTTGGGGTTAGAGACCCAGTACTTC. Its translation: CASSQNLGLETQYF.

V usage is TRBV4-1 and J usage is TRBJ1-1; TRBD1 matches 9 bases. The CDR3 covers 15 residues. V lost 4 bases to trimming and J lost 2 bases; unmatched junction nucleotides: 5. Germline V CDR1 and CDR2: MGHRA, YSYEKL. In nucleotides, the CDR3 is TGCGCCAGCAGCCGGAGACAGGGGGATAACACTGAAGCTTTCTTT. It translates to CASSRRQGDNTEAFF.

In its sample, this clone was seen once. The chain links TRBV29-1 to TRBJ1-2, with TRBD1 matching over 8 bases. The V gene's germline CDR1 is SQVTM and CDR2 ANQGSEA. The CDR3 is 13 residues long. V was clipped by 0 bases and J by 7 bases; unmatched bases: 4. The CDR3: CSVEDRGLIGYTF. The CDR3 DNA sequence: TGCAGCGTTGAAGACAGGGGGCTAATTGGCTACACCTTC.

CDR3 sequence (DNA): TGTGCCAGCCTGGAAAGAAACACAGATACGCAGTATTTT. Amino acid sequence: CASLERNTDTQYF. The chain combines TRBV28 with TRBJ2-3; D remains ambiguous. This CDR3 region has 13 residues. V lost 8 bases to trimming and J lost 2 bases, with 11 bases between them. CDR1 MDHEN and CDR2 SYDVKM come from the germline V gene. Combining the CDR3 with reference TRBV28 and TRBJ2-3 gives the whole variable domain DVKVTQSSRYLVKRTGEKVFLECVQDMDHENMFWYRQDPGLGLRLIYFSYDVKMKEKGDIPEGYSVSREKKERFSLILESASTNQTSMYLCASLERNTDTQYFGPGTRLTVL.

The genes are TRBV6-5 and TRBJ2-1, with 7 bases fitting TRBD2. The CDR3 spans 16 residues. The germline V gene has CDR1 MNHEY and CDR2 SVGAGI. V lost 2 bases and J lost 4; bases outside the gene matches: 8. The CDR3 sequence is CASSYTAGTIYNEQFF. CDR3 DNA sequence: TGTGCCAGCAGTTACACGGCCGGGACTATATACAATGAGCAGTTCTTC.

This clone appeared a few times. The chain is built from TRBV5-4 and TRBJ2-3; TRBD1 or TRBD2 may be the D gene (6 bases each). Per the germline V gene, CDR1 is SGHNT and CDR2 is YYREEE (reference sequence). This CDR3 comprises 17 residues. The V end lost 4 bases, the J end lost 6 bases, and 24 bases lay between the germline ends. CDR3 nucleotides: TGTGCCAGCAGCCCTGGTAGCTCCCGAGGGGGGATGGATACGCAGTATTTT. The encoded protein is CASSPGSSRGGMDTQYF.

The CDR3 bases are TGTGCCAGCAGCCCGGCGGGGCGGGGGAGCTCCTACGAGCAGTACTTC. Protein product: CASSPAGRGSSYEQYF. The gene calls are TRBV13 and TRBJ2-7; 7 bases fit TRBD2. The germline CDR1 and CDR2 sequences are PRHDT and FYEKMQ (reference sequence). The CDR3 length is 16 residues. J lost 0 bases, V lost 5 bases, and 10 bases had no gene match.